This T cell receptor beta chain was obtained from a study of cytomegalovirus exposure and HLA in healthy donors. Trimming shortened V by 4 bases and J by 0 bases, and 14 bases separated the two germline ends. This CDR3 comprises 16 residues. The V gene's germline CDR1 is SGHNT and CDR2 YYREEE (reference sequence). Primers included in the PCR were 60 Vbeta and 13 Jbeta primers. The data were produced by immunoSEQ multiplex PCR, yet TCRdb's version contains in-frame clones alone and is incomplete. The table records some 120,000 clones, over 60% of them present only once. This receptor was identified in a human donor in good health. The chain joins TRBV5-4 to TRBJ2-4; D is possibly TRBD2 (6 bases). The material sequenced was PBMCs. The CDR3 spells CASSVGGFQAKNIQYF. The DNA for the CDR3 is TGTGCCAGCAGCGTTGGGGGGTTTCAAGCCAAAAACATTCAGTACTTC.